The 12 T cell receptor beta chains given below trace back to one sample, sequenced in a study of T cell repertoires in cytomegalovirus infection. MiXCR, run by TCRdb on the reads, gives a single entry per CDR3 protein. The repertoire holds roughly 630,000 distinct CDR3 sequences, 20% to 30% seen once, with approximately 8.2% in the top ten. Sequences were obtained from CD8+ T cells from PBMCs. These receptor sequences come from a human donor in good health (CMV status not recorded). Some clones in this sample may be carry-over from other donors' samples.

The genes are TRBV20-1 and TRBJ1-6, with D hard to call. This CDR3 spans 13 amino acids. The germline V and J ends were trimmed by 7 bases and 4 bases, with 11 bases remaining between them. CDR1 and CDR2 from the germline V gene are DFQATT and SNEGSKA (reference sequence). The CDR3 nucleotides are TGCAGTGGGGAAGGACGGTATAATTCACCCCTCCACTTT. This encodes CSGEGRYNSPLHF.

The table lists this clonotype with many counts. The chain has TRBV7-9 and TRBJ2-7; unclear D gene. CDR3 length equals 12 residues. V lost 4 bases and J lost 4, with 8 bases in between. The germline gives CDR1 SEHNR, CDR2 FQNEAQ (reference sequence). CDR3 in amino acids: CASSSTAYEQYF. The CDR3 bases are TGTGCCAGCAGCTCAACAGCGTACGAGCAGTACTTC.

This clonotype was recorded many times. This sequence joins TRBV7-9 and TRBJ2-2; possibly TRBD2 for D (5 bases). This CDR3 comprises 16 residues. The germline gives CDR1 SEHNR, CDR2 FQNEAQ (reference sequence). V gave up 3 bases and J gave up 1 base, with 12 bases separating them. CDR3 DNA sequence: TGTGCCAGCAGCTTTAGCGAGACAAGGAACACCGGGGAGCTGTTTTTT. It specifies CASSFSETRNTGELFF. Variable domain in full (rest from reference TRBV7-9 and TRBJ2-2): DTGVSQNPRHKITKRGQNVTFRCDPISEHNRLYWYRQTLGQGPEFLTYFQNEAQLEKSRLLSDRFSAERPKGSFSTLEIQRTEQGDSAMYLCASSFSETRNTGELFFGEGSRLTVL.

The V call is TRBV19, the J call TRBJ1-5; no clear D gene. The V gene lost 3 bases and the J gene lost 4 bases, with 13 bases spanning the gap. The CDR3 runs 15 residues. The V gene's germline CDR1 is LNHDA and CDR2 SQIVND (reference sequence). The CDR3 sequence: CASSIRSQPNQPQHF. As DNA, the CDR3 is TGTGCCAGTAGTATCAGATCACAGCCAAATCAGCCCCAGCATTTT.

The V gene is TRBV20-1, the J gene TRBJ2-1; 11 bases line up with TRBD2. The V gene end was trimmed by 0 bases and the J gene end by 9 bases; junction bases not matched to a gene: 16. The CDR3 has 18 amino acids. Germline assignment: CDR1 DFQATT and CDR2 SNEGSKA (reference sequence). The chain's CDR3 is CSARDYLGLAGGWSEQFF. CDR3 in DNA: TGCAGTGCTAGAGATTACTTAGGTCTAGCGGGGGGATGGAGTGAGCAGTTCTTC.

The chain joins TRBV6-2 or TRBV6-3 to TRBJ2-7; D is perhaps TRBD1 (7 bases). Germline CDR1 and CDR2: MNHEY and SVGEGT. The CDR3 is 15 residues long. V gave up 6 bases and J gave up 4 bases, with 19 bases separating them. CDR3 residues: CASSQGKQGRYEQYV. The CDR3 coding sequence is TGTGCCAGCAGCCAAGGGAAACAGGGGAGGTACGAGCAGTACGTC.

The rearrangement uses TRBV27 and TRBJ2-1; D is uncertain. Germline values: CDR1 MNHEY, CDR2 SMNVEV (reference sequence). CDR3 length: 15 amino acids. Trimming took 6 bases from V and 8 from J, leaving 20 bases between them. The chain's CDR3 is CASSPGTWSIDEQFF. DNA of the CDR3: TGTGCCAGCAGCCCCGGAACGTGGTCAATAGATGAGCAGTTCTTC.

CDR3 in amino acids: CAIRAGKSTDTQYF. CDR3 bases: TGTGCCATCAGGGCGGGGAAAAGCACAGATACGCAGTATTTT. The chain recombines TRBV10-3 with TRBJ2-3, with D perhaps matching TRBD2 (6 bases). The V end lost 6 bases, the J end lost 0 bases, and 10 bases lay between the germline ends. The CDR3 extends over 14 amino acids. Germline V gene sequence: CDR1 ENHRY, CDR2 SYGVKD.

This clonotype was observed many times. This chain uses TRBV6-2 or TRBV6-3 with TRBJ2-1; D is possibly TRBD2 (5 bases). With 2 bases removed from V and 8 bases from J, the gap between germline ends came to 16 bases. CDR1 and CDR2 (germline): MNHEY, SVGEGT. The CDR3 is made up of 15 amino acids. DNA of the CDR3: TGTGCCAGCAGTTACACCGGACTTCAAGGCCATGAGCAGTTCTTC. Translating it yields CASSYTGLQGHEQFF.

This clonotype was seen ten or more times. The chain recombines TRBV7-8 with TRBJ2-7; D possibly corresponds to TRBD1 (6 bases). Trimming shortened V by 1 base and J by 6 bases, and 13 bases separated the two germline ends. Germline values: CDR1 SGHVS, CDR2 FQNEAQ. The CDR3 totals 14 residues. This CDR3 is CASSLGTGYGEQYV. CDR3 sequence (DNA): TGTGCCAGCAGCTTAGGTACAGGGTACGGCGAGCAGTACGTC.

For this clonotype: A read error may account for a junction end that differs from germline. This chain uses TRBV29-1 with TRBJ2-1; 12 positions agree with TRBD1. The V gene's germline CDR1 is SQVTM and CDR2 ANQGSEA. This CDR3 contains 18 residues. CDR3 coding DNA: TGTAGCGTTGAAGATCCAGAGGGACACCGGGACAGGGGGCGTGAGCAGTTCTTC. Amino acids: CSVEDPEGHRDRGREQFF.

Here the CDR3 reads CASSPRLAGADTQYF. The DNA of the CDR3 is TGTGCCAGCAGCCCTCGACTAGCGGGGGCAGATACGCAGTATTTT. This chain uses TRBV7-6 with TRBJ2-3; 12 nucleotides line up with TRBD2. CDR1 is SGHVS, CDR2 FNYEAQ, per germline. V was pared by 5 bases and J by 4 bases, with 4 bases of the junction left unmatched. The CDR3 totals 15 residues.